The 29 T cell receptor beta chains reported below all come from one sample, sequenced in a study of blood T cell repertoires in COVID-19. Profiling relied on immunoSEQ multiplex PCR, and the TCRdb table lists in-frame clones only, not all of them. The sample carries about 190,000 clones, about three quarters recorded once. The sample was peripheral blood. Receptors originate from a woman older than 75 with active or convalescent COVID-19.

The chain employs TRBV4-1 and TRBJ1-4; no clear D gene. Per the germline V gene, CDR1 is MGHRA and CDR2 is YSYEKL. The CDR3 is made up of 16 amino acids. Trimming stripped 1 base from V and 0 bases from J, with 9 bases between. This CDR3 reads CASSQVARATNEKLFF. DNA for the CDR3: TGCGCCAGCAGCCAAGTCGCGAGGGCAACTAATGAAAAACTGTTTTTT.

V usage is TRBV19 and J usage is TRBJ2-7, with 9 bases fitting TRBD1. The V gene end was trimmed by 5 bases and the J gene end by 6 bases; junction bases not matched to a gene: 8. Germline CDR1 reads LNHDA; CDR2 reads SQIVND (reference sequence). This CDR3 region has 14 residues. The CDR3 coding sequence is TGTGCCAGTAGTGGAACAGGGGGCCTTGGCGAGCAGTACTTC. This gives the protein CASSGTGGLGEQYF.

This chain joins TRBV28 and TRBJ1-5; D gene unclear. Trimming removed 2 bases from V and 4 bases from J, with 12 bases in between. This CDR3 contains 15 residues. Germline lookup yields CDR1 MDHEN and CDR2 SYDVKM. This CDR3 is CASSLGGSPNQPQHF. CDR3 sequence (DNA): TGTGCCAGCAGTTTAGGCGGGTCGCCGAATCAGCCCCAGCATTTT.

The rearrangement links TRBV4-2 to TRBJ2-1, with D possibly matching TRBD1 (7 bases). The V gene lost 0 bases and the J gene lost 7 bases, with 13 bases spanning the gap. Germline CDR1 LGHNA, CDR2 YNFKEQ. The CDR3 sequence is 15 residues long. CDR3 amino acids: CASSQEGRGANEQFF. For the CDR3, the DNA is TGTGCCAGCAGCCAAGAGGGCAGGGGGGCAAATGAGCAGTTCTTC.

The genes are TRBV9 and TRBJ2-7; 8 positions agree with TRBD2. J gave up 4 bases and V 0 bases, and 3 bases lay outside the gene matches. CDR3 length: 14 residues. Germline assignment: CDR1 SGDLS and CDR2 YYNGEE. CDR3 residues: CASSVAGGMYEQYF. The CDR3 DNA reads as TGTGCCAGCAGCGTAGCGGGGGGGATGTACGAGCAGTACTTC.

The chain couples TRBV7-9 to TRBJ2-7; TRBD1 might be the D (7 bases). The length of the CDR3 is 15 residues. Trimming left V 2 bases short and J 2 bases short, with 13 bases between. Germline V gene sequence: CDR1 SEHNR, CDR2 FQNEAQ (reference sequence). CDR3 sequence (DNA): TGTGCCAGCAGCTTATTGCAGGGGGGACCCTACGAGCAGTACTTC. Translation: CASSLLQGGPYEQYF.

CDR3 DNA: TGTGCCAGCAGCCTAGGACAGAATCAGCCCCAGCATTTT. Translated: CASSLGQNQPQHF. This chain connects TRBV9 to TRBJ1-5; a weak D match, TRBD1 (6 bases). The CDR3 totals 13 residues. CDR1 SGDLS and CDR2 YYNGEE come from the germline V gene. Trimming stripped 4 bases from V and 4 bases from J, with 9 bases between.

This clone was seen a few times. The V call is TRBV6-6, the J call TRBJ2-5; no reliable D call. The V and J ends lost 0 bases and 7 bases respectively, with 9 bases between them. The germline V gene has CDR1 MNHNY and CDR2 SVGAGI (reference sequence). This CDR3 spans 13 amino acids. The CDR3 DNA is TGTGCCAGCAGTTACTCGCGGAGAATGACCCAGTACTTC. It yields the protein CASSYSRRMTQYF.

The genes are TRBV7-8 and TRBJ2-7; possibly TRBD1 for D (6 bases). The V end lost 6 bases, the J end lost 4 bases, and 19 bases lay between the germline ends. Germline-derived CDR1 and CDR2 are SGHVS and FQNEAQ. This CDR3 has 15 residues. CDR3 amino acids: CASSFSRDKPYEQYF. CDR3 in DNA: TGTGCCAGCAGTTTTTCCCGGGACAAACCTTACGAGCAGTACTTC.

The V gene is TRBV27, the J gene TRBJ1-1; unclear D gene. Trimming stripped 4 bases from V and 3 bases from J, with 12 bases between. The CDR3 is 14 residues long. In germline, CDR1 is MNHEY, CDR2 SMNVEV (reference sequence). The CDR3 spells CASSSPTRDTEAFF. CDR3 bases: TGTGCCAGCAGTTCACCCACTCGGGACACTGAAGCTTTCTTT.

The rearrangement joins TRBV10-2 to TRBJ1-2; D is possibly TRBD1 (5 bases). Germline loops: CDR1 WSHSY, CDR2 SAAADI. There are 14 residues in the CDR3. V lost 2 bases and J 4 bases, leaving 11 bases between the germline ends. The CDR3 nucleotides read TGCGCCAGCAGTGAGCCAGGGATGGGCTATGGCTACACCTTC. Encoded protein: CASSEPGMGYGYTF.

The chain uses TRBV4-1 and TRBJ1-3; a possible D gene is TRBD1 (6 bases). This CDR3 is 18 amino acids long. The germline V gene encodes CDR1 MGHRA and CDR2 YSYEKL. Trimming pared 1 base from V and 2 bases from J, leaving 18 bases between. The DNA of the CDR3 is TGCGCCAGCAGCCAAGGATCCCCGGGACAATACCCTGGAAACACCATATATTTT. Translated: CASSQGSPGQYPGNTIYF.

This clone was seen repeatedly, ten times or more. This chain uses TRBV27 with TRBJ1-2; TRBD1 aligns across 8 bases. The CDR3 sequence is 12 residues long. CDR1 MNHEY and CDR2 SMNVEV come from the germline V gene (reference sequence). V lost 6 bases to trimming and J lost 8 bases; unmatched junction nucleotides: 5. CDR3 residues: CASSPGGAGYTF. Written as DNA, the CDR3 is TGTGCCAGCAGCCCAGGGGGCGCGGGCTACACCTTC.

CDR3 sequence (DNA): TGTGCCAGCCTAGTAAGAGGATCGGTGAACACTGAAGCTTTCTTT. It encodes CASLVRGSVNTEAFF. V usage is TRBV19 and J usage is TRBJ1-1; D is undetermined. Germline CDR1 LNHDA, CDR2 SQIVND (reference sequence). Trimming left V 9 bases short and J 0 bases short, with 17 bases between. The CDR3 runs to 15 residues. Combining the CDR3 with reference TRBV19 and TRBJ1-1 gives the whole variable domain DGGITQSPKYLFRKEGQNVTLSCEQNLNHDAMYWYRQDPGQGLRLIYYSQIVNDFQKGDIAEGYSVSREKKESFPLTVTSAQKNPTAFYLCASLVRGSVNTEAFFGQGTRLTVV.

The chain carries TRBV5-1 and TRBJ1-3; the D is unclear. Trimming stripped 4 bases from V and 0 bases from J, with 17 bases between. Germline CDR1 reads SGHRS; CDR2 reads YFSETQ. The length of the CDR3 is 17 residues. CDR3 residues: CASSQTPTGYSGNTIYF. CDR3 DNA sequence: TGCGCCAGCAGCCAGACCCCTACGGGATACTCTGGAAACACCATATATTTT.

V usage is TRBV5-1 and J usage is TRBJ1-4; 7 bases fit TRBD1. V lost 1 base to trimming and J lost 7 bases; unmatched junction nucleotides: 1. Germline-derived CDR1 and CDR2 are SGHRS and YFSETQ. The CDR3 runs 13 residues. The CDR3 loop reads CASSLQGGEKLFF. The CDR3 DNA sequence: TGCGCCAGCAGCTTGCAGGGGGGTGAAAAACTGTTTTTT.

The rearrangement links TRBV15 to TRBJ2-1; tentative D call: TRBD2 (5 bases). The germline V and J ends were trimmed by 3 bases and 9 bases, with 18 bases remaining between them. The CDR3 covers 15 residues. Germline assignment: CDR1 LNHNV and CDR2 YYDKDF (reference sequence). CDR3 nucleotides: TGTGCCACCAGCAGGACCCCCGAGGGCGTAAGTGAGCAGTTCTTC. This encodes CATSRTPEGVSEQFF.

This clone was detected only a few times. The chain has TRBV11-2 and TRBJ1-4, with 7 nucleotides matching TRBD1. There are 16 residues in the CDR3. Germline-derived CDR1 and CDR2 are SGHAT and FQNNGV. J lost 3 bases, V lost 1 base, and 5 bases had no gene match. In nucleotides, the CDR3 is TGTGCCAGCAGCTTAGGACACAGGGGCCCTAATGAAAAACTGTTTTTT. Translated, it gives CASSLGHRGPNEKLFF. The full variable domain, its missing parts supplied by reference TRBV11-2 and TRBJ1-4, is EAGVAQSPRYKIIEKRQSVAFWCNPISGHATLYWYQQILGQGPKLLIQFQNNGVVDDSQLPKDRFSAERLKGVDSTLKIQPAKLEDSAVYLCASSLGHRGPNEKLFFGSGTQLSVL.

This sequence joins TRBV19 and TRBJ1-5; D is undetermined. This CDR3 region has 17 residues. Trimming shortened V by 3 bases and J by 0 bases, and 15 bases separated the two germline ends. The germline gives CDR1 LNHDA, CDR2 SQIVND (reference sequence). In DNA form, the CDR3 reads TGTGCCAGTAGTATGGGAGGGTTGGGTCTTAGCAATCAGCCCCAGCATTTT. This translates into CASSMGGLGLSNQPQHF.

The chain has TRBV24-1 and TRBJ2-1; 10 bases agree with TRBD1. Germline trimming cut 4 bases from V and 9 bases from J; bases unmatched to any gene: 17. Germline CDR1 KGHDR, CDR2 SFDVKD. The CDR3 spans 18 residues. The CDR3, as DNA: TGTGCCACCAGTGACTTTACGACAGGGGGCAGTTTCTCTAGTGAGCAGTTCTTC. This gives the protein CATSDFTTGGSFSSEQFF.

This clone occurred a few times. The CDR3 loop reads CASSVGGDRGSGGAFF. CDR3 DNA sequence: TGTGCCAGCAGTGTGGGAGGGGACAGGGGCTCTGGCGGAGCTTTCTTT. This chain links TRBV6-1 with TRBJ1-1; TRBD1 agrees at 10 bases. Looked up from germline, CDR1 is MNHNS and CDR2 is SASEGT. The CDR3 totals 16 residues. Unmatched junction bases numbered 15, after V lost 4 bases and J lost 10 bases.

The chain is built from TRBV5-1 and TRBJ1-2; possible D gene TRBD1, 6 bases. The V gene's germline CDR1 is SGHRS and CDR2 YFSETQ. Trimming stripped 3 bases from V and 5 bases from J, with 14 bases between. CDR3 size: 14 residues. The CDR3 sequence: CASSWIGTPYGYTF. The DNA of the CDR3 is TGCGCCAGCAGCTGGATCGGGACACCTTATGGCTACACCTTC.

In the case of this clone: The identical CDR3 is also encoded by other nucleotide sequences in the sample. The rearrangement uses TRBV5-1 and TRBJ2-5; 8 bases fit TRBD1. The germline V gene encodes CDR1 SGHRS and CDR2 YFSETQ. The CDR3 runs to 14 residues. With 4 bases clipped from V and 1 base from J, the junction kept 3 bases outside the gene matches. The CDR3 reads CASSPGQGQETQYF. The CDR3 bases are TGCGCCAGCAGCCCCGGACAGGGCCAAGAGACCCAGTACTTC. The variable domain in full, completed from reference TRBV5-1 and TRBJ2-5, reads KAGVTQTPRYLIKTRGQQVTLSCSPISGHRSVSWYQQTPGQGLQFLFEYFSETQRNKGNFPGRFSGRQFSNSRSEMNVSTLELGDSALYLCASSPGQGQETQYFGPGTRLLVL.

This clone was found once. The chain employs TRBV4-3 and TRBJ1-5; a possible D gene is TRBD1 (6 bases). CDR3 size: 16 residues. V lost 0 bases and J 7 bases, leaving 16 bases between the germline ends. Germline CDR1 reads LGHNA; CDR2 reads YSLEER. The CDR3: CASSQDWGRGEQPQHF. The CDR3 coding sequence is TGCGCCAGCAGCCAAGACTGGGGCAGGGGTGAGCAGCCCCAGCATTTT.

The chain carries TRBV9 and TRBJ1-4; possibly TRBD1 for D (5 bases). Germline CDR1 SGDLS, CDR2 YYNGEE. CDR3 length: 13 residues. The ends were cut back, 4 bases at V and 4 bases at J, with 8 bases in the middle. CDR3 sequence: CASSSGLNEKLFF. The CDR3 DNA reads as TGTGCCAGCAGCTCGGGACTTAATGAAAAACTGTTTTTT.

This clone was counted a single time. CDR3 DNA sequence: TGTGCCAGCAGCCTCCAGGGGACTAGCGGGGTGGAGACCCAGTACTTC. Encoded protein: CASSLQGTSGVETQYF. The gene calls are TRBV7-2 and TRBJ2-5; the match to TRBD2 covers 13 bases. The CDR3 runs 16 residues. From germline, CDR1 is SGHTA and CDR2 FQGNSA. V was clipped by 5 bases and J by 5 bases; unmatched bases: 8. Full variable domain (missing parts from reference TRBV7-2 and TRBJ2-5): GAGVSQSPSNKVTEKGKDVELRCDPISGHTALYWYRQSLGQGLEFLIYFQGNSAPDKSGLPSDRFSAERTGGSVSTLTIQRTQQEDSAVYLCASSLQGTSGVETQYFGPGTRLLVL.

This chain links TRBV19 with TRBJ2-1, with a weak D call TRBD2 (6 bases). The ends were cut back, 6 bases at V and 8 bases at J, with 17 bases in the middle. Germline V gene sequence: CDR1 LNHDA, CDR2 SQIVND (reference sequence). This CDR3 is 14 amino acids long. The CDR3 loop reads CASRPWGTLDEQFF. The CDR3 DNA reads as TGTGCCAGTAGACCTTGGGGGACTTTGGATGAGCAGTTCTTC.

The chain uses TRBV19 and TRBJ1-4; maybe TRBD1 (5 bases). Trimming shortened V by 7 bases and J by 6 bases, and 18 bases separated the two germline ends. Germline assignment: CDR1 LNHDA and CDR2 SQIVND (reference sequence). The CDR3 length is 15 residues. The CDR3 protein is CASKGYTGLDEKLFF. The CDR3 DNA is TGTGCCAGTAAGGGTTATACGGGACTCGATGAAAAACTGTTTTTT.

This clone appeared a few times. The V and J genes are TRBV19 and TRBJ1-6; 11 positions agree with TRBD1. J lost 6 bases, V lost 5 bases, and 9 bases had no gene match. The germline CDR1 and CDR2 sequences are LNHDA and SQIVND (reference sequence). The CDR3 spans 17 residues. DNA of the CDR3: TGTGCCAGTAGTCTCACCGGACAGGGGGCACGTAATTCACCCCTCCACTTT. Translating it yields CASSLTGQGARNSPLHF.